The T cell receptor beta chain under discussion was sequenced for a study of shared clonotypes between healthy human individuals (TCRdb year 2020). About the full investigation: A few men and two women, aged 18 to 49 years, made up the cohort. Per donor, leukapheresis produced somewhere between about 0.94 and 9.5 billion PBMCs. The study deeply sequenced blood TCR repertoires of five healthy adults to estimate repertoire size and the extent of clonotype sharing between individuals. For each donor, CD4 naive and CD4 memory were each run on three plates, CD8 naive on two plates, and CD8 memory on one plate. Different laboratories and diverse techniques were used to prepare libraries and sequence TCR repertoires, to increase sequencing depth and limit assay-specific biases. Broader findings and caveats from the paper: Naive subsets generally had larger estimated clonotype richness than memory subsets. When a handful of donors were compared, the shared fraction of clonotypes was about 5% for naive CD4, less than 4% for naive CD8, about 2.4% for memory CD4, and 0.35% to 0.5% for memory CD8. Because the study included only a small number of donors, the genetic and exposure-history diversity represented was limited. Sampling was restricted to blood, and TCR repertoires in tissue are likely to differ from TCR repertoires in blood. Pairwise subsampling led to the expectation that sequencing depth would affect the degree of clonotype sharing among donors. Incomplete sequencing was indicated by rarefaction of sorted-subset datasets, despite the large sequencing depth. Higher generation probabilities were observed for clonotypes shared by all four sorted-subset donors than for non-shared clonotypes.

Donors were healthy HIV-negative adults with no recently reported acute infections or vaccinations. All donors were Caucasian adults living in Nashville, Tennessee, USA. CD4+ T cells were enriched through magnetic negative selection, after which naive cells were positively selected on CD45RA and the remaining negative fraction served as the memory subset. Blood was obtained by leukapheresis, after which PBMCs were separated by Ficoll-Histopaque density gradient centrifugation and cryopreserved in liquid nitrogen vapor phase. Purity and quantity of every magnetically sorted T cell population were checked by analytical flow cytometry. From each sorted fraction, genomic DNA was isolated and quantified by UV absorbance on a Nanodrop 2000c. Using the deep immunoSEQ assay, TCR CDR3 regions were amplified from genomic DNA by multiplex PCR. Extracted genomic DNA from each cell subset was distributed evenly across all wells of several immunoSEQ 96-well plates, and each plate was treated as a replicate. For sorted subsets, 150 to 250 ng of genomic DNA, equivalent to around 30,000 T cell genomes, went into each replicate PCR. Purified libraries were measured with a Qubit 3.0 fluorometer, size-checked on a Bioanalyzer 2100, and measured again with the KAPA Library Quantification kit. A separate single-read 150-cycle Illumina NextSeq 550 flow cell was used to sequence each immunoSEQ 96-well plate. Regarding the original processing steps: Because the immunoSEQ output held only junctional sequences and lacked quality scores, the filtering could not match the filtering applied to full-length reads. To assign V/J genes and CDR3, sequences were annotated against IMGT germline references using PyIR, a Python wrapper for IgBLAST v1.9. Reads with weak V/J assignments (E-value above 1e-6), missing CDR3, stop codons, out-of-frame junctions, or ambiguous translated residues were removed. V3J clonotypes were defined as sequences sharing the same inferred V gene, J gene, and CDR3 amino acid sequence. To compute the percentage overlap between repertoires, the number of shared unique clonotypes was divided by the size of the smaller repertoire. Three approaches were used to assess repertoire richness: RTK rarefaction, the Chao1 estimator, and Recon v2.1 estimates of unobserved clonotypes. OLGA was used to compute generation probabilities for all TCRbeta clonotypes that the gDNA method yielded from four donors. In its TCRdb copy, this immuneACCESS table keeps in-frame sequences only and misses some clones. Where compared with another copy, unresolved V genes explain less than half of these, and the others have no known cause. Clone size and the V and J calls come from that table; the DNA yielded D and trimming. The sample table holds about 1 million clones, of which about 77% were seen once. The top ten constitute approximately 1.5% of the sample.

Comment on this clone: Its antigen target is currently unknown. No quality values exist for individual bases; no much larger clone is one base distant.

Unmatched junction bases come to 7, with V trimmed by 4 bases and J by 5 bases. The germline V gene yields SGHTA for CDR1 and FQGNSA for CDR2. Inclusive of the bounding cysteine and phenylalanine, the CDR3 is 16 residues long. The kept DNA is CDR3 alone, 48 bases in frame from the first base. Recombination connected TRBV7-2 to TRBJ2-1; a stretch of 11 junction bases matches TRBD2. The sample was memory CD4+ T cells sorted from blood. Interpreted using the paper, the cell subset or site label stands for: CD45RA-negative fraction. The sequence derives from a young man in good health. The CDR3 region reads CASSYSLAGGHNEQFF. The sequence in DNA is TGTGCCAGCAGCTATTCGCTAGCGGGGGGACACAATGAGCAGTTCTTC.